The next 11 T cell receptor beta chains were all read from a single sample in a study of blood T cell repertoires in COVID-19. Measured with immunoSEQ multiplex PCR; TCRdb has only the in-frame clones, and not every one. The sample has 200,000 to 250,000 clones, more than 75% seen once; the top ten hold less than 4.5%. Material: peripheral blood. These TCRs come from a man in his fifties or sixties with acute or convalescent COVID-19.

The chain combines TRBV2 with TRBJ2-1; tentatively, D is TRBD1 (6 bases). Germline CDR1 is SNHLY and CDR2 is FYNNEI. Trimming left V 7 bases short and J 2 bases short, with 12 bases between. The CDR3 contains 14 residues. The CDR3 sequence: CASIQGFAYNEQFF. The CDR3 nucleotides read TGTGCCAGCATTCAGGGGTTCGCCTACAATGAGCAGTTCTTC.

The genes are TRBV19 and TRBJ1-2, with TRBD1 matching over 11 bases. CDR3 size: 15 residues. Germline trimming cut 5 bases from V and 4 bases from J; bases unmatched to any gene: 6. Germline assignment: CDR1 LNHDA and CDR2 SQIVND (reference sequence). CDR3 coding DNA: TGTGCCAGTAGTCCAGCCGGGACAGGGGGCTATGGCTACACCTTC. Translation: CASSPAGTGGYGYTF.

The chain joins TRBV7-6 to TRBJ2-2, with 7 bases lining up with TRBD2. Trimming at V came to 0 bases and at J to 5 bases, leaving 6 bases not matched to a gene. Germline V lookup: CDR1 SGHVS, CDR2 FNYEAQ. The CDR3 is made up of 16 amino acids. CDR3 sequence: CASSLARQGGTGELFF. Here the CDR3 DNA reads TGTGCCAGCAGCTTAGCGAGGCAGGGAGGGACCGGGGAGCTGTTTTTT. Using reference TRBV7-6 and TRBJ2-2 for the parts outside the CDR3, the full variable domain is GAGVSQSPRYKVTKRGQDVALRCDPISGHVSLYWYRQALGQGPEFLTYFNYEAQQDKSGLPNDRFSAERPEGSISTLTIQRTEQRDSAMYRCASSLARQGGTGELFFGEGSRLTVL.

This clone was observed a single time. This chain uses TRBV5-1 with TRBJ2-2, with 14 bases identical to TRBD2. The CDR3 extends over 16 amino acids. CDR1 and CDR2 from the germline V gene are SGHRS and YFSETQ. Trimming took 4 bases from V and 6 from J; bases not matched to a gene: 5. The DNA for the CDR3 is TGCGCCAGCAGCCCGCGGGGACTAGCGGGGGCCGGGGAGCTGTTTTTT. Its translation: CASSPRGLAGAGELFF.

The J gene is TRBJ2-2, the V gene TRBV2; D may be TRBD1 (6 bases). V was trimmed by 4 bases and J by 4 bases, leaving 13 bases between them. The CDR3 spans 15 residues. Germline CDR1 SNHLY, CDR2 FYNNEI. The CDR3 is CASSGRGWRTGELFF. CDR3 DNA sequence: TGTGCCAGCAGTGGCAGGGGATGGCGCACCGGGGAGCTGTTTTTT.

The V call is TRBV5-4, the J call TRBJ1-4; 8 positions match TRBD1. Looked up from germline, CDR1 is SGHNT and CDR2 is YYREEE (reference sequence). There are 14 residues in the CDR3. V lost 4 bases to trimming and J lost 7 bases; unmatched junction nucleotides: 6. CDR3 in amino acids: CASSRQGAAEKLFF. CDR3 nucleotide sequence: TGTGCCAGCAGCCGGCAGGGGGCGGCTGAAAAACTGTTTTTT.

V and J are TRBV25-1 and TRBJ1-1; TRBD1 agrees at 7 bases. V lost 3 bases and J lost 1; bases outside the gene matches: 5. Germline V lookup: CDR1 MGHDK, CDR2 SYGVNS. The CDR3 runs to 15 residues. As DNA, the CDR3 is TGTGCCAGCAGTGATCCGGGACAGCCGAACACTGAAGCTTTCTTT. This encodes CASSDPGQPNTEAFF.

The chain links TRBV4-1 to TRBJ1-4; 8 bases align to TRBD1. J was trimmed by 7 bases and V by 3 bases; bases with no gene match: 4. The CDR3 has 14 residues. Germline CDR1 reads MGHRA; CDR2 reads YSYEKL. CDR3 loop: CASSHNRGGEKLFF. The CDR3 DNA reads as TGCGCCAGCAGCCATAACAGGGGGGGTGAAAAACTGTTTTTT.

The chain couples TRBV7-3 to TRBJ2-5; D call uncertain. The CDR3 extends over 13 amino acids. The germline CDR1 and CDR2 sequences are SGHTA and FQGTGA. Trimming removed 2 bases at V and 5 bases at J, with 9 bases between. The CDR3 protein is CASSLGAGETQYF. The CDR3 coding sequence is TGTGCCAGCAGCTTAGGAGCTGGGGAGACCCAGTACTTC.

CDR3 nucleotide sequence: TGTGCCAGCAGCTCCGGACAGGGAGATAAGAAGACCCAGTACTTC. This encodes CASSSGQGDKKTQYF. The chain carries TRBV7-9 and TRBJ2-5; TRBD1 matches 8 bases. The CDR3 extends over 15 amino acids. Germline loops: CDR1 SEHNR, CDR2 FQNEAQ (reference sequence). The ends lost 4 bases at V and 6 bases at J; junction bases unmatched: 10.

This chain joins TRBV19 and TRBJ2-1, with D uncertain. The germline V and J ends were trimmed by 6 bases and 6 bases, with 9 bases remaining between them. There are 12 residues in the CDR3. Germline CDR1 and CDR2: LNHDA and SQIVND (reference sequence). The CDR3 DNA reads TGTGCCAGTAGCCGTCAGTCCAATGAGCAGTTCTTC. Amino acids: CASSRQSNEQFF.